A single sample is the source of the 32 T cell receptor beta chains below, sequenced in a study of control samples from healthy donors and cancer patients. The method was immunoSEQ multiplex PCR; TCRdb's version includes in-frame clones alone and lacks a portion of them. Of under 150,000 clones listed, more than 70% are singletons. Sequenced sample: blood. These TCRs come from a man aged 35 to 55 in good health.

This chain connects TRBV6-5 to TRBJ2-3; no clear D gene. The length of the CDR3 is 12 residues. CDR1 is MNHEY, CDR2 SVGAGI, per germline. With 4 bases removed from V and 14 bases from J, the gap between germline ends came to 16 bases. CDR3 region: CASSSQWAPPYF. The CDR3 DNA reads TGTGCCAGCAGTTCCCAATGGGCCCCTCCGTATTTT.

Only a few counts were recorded for this clone. The chain joins TRBV15 to TRBJ1-2; D is ambiguous. Trimming took 0 bases from V and 5 from J, leaving 10 bases between them. There are 14 residues in the CDR3. In germline, CDR1 is LNHNV, CDR2 YYDKDF (reference sequence). This chain's CDR3 is CATSREPDLYGYTF. CDR3 sequence (DNA): TGTGCCACCAGCAGAGAGCCAGACTTATATGGCTACACCTTC.

The genes are TRBV6-5 and TRBJ1-1, with 7 bases aligning to TRBD1. V trimming: 6 bases; J trimming: 5 bases; junction bases outside the gene matches: 9. The CDR3 contains 14 residues. Germline V gene data show CDR1 as MNHEY and CDR2 as SVGAGI. The CDR3 here is CASSPRQGRTEAFF. The CDR3 nucleotides read TGTGCCAGCAGCCCCAGACAGGGACGGACTGAAGCTTTCTTT.

The rearrangement links TRBV30 to TRBJ2-1; no clear D gene. Trimming cost V 1 base and J 0 bases, with 10 bases left between them. This CDR3 contains 15 residues. The germline gives CDR1 GTSNPN, CDR2 SVGIG (reference sequence). The DNA for the CDR3 is TGTGCCTGGAGTGCCAGTTTTGGCTCCTACAATGAGCAGTTCTTC. The encoded protein is CAWSASFGSYNEQFF.

The chain couples TRBV19 to TRBJ2-7, with 7 bases matching TRBD1. V lost 10 bases to trimming and J lost 4 bases; unmatched junction nucleotides: 10. CDR1 is LNHDA and CDR2 is SQIVND in the germline V gene (reference sequence). The CDR3 length is 13 residues. The CDR3 region is CATMKTGLYEQYF. In DNA form, the CDR3 reads TGTGCCACCATGAAGACAGGGTTATACGAGCAGTACTTC.

The V call is TRBV12-3 or TRBV12-4, the J call TRBJ2-3; unclear D gene. The CDR3 extends over 12 amino acids. V was pared by 5 bases and J by 3 bases, with 6 bases between. The CDR3 nucleotides read TGTGCCAGCAGTCTCCAAACAGATACGCAGTATTTT. Translating it yields CASSLQTDTQYF.

CDR3 nucleotides: TGTGCCAGTAGTCCGGACAGGTTATCGAGCTCCTACGAGCAGTACTTC. Protein: CASSPDRLSSSYEQYF. The rearrangement links TRBV19 to TRBJ2-7, with TRBD1 matching over 7 bases. V trimming: 5 bases; J trimming: 0 bases; junction bases outside the gene matches: 10. CDR3 length: 16 amino acids. Germline V gene lookup returns CDR1 LNHDA and CDR2 SQIVND (reference sequence). Complete variable domain (other parts from reference TRBV19 and TRBJ2-7): DGGITQSPKYLFRKEGQNVTLSCEQNLNHDAMYWYRQDPGQGLRLIYYSQIVNDFQKGDIAEGYSVSREKKESFPLTVTSAQKNPTAFYLCASSPDRLSSSYEQYFGPGTRLTVT.

The CDR3 DNA follows: TGTGCCAGTAGTATTCGGGTGAACACTGAAGCTTTCTTT. Residues: CASSIRVNTEAFF. The V call is TRBV19, the J call TRBJ1-1; D uncertain. CDR1 is LNHDA, CDR2 SQIVND, per germline (reference sequence). The CDR3 length is 13 residues. With 3 bases removed from V and 0 bases from J, the gap between germline ends came to 5 bases.

The CDR3 DNA follows: TGCGCCAGCAGCTTGGTTGTCGGGACAAGGGCAGATACGCAGTATTTT. This encodes CASSLVVGTRADTQYF. The chain links TRBV5-1 to TRBJ2-3, with D possibly TRBD1 on 6 matching bases. The V gene's germline CDR1 is SGHRS and CDR2 YFSETQ. V dropped 0 bases and J dropped 4 bases, with 15 bases sitting between them. The CDR3 is 16 amino acids.

The CDR3 bases are TGTGCCAGCAGTTATGATGGGTCCTATGGCTACACCTTC. This encodes CASSYDGSYGYTF. V gene TRBV6-6 combines with J gene TRBJ1-2, with D uncertain. The V end lost 3 bases, the J end lost 4 bases, and 9 bases lay between the germline ends. There are 13 residues in the CDR3. CDR1 MNHNY and CDR2 SVGAGI come from the germline V gene (reference sequence).

In its sample, this clone was seen once. The DNA for the CDR3 is TGCGCCAGCAGCCAAGAACAATACAATGAGCAGTTCTTC. It codes for CASSQEQYNEQFF. The chain is built from TRBV4-3 and TRBJ2-1, with unresolved D. The germline CDR1 and CDR2 sequences are LGHNA and YSLEER. The CDR3 length is 13 residues. Between the trimmed V and J ends, which lost 0 bases and 4 bases, there was a span of 4 bases.

The J gene is TRBJ1-5, the V gene TRBV5-6; possibly TRBD1 for D (5 bases). Trimming removed 0 bases at V and 6 bases at J, with 7 bases between. This CDR3 is built from 13 residues. The germline V gene has CDR1 SGHDT and CDR2 YYEEEE. The CDR3 reads CASSLGQIQPQHF. The DNA for the CDR3 is TGTGCCAGCAGCTTGGGACAGATTCAGCCCCAGCATTTT.

This clone was detected many times. This chain links TRBV6-4 with TRBJ1-6, with 8 bases fitting TRBD1. The ends lost 0 bases at V and 6 bases at J; junction bases unmatched: 1. This CDR3 has 15 amino acids. Germline V gene data show CDR1 as MRHNA and CDR2 as SNTAGT. CDR3 in DNA: TGTGCCAGCAGTGACTCTGGACAGGGTAATTCACCCCTCCACTTT. Protein sequence: CASSDSGQGNSPLHF.

The CDR3 loop reads CASSLDRPTYEQYF. CDR3 bases: TGTGCCAGCAGCTTGGACAGGCCCACCTACGAGCAGTACTTC. The genes are TRBV5-4 and TRBJ2-7, with D possibly being TRBD1 (5 bases). Trimming removed 0 bases at V and 2 bases at J, with 9 bases between. CDR3 size: 14 residues. Per the germline V gene, CDR1 is SGHNT and CDR2 is YYREEE (reference sequence). Full variable domain (rest looked up from reference TRBV5-4 and TRBJ2-7): ETGVTQSPTHLIKTRGQQVTLRCSSQSGHNTVSWYQQALGQGPQFIFQYYREEENGRGNFPPRFSGLQFPNYSSELNVNALELDDSALYLCASSLDRPTYEQYFGPGTRLTVT.

This sequence joins TRBV24-1 and TRBJ1-1; D ambiguous. The germline V gene encodes CDR1 KGHDR and CDR2 SFDVKD. Trimming stripped 3 bases from V and 11 bases from J, with 9 bases between. The CDR3 is made up of 11 amino acids. The CDR3 sequence is CATSDNRGAFF. The CDR3 DNA reads TGTGCCACCAGTGATAACCGTGGTGCTTTCTTT.

The chain recombines TRBV25-1 with TRBJ2-7; D may be TRBD1 or TRBD2 (5 bases each). V lost 3 bases, J lost 0 bases, and 12 bases lay in between. Germline-derived CDR1 and CDR2 are MGHDK and SYGVNS. The CDR3 length is 15 residues. In nucleotides, the CDR3 is TGTGCCAGCAGTGATCCCGGGACGGACTCCTACGAGCAGTACTTC. Protein sequence: CASSDPGTDSYEQYF.

J is TRBJ2-7 and V is TRBV6-5, with a tentative D call TRBD2 (5 bases). From germline, CDR1 is MNHEY and CDR2 SVGAGI. The V end lost 6 bases, the J end lost 7 bases, and 19 bases lay between the germline ends. The length of the CDR3 is 14 residues. The CDR3: CASRAPGNMGEQYF. CDR3 DNA: TGTGCCAGCAGAGCCCCCGGGAACATGGGGGAGCAGTACTTC.

There are a few counts of this clone. The chain employs TRBV24-1 and TRBJ1-5; the D gene is possibly TRBD1 (6 bases). CDR1 KGHDR and CDR2 SFDVKD come from the germline V gene. The CDR3 has 13 residues. V lost 5 bases to trimming and J lost 5 bases, with 9 bases between them. CDR3 sequence (DNA): TGTGCCACCAGTGGACAGGCGGATCAGCCCCAGCATTTT. As protein: CATSGQADQPQHF.

V is TRBV7-7 and J is TRBJ2-2, with 11 bases identical to TRBD1. CDR3 length: 15 residues. Germline trimming cut 6 bases from V and 5 bases from J; bases unmatched to any gene: 5. Per germline, CDR1 SSHAT and CDR2 FNYEAQ (reference sequence). The CDR3 is CASSSGTGGTGELFF. The DNA for the CDR3 is TGTGCCAGCAGTTCCGGGACAGGGGGTACCGGGGAGCTGTTTTTT.

The chain couples TRBV5-6 to TRBJ2-5; D might be TRBD1 (6 bases). Trimming pared 0 bases from V and 4 bases from J, leaving 10 bases between. Germline values: CDR1 SGHDT, CDR2 YYEEEE. CDR3 length: 14 residues. Written as DNA, the CDR3 is TGTGCCAGCAGCTTGGAAAACAGGGTAGAGACCCAGTACTTC. Translation gives CASSLENRVETQYF.

V is TRBV27 and J is TRBJ2-2; the match to TRBD1 covers 10 bases. The CDR3 totals 15 residues. Germline CDR1 and CDR2: MNHEY and SMNVEV (reference sequence). The ends lost 5 bases at V and 5 bases at J; junction bases unmatched: 5. CDR3 region: CASSPTGGRTGELFF. In nucleotides, the CDR3 is TGTGCCAGCAGTCCGACAGGGGGCCGGACCGGGGAGCTGTTTTTT.

The chain carries TRBV3-1 (or the pseudogene TRBV3-2) and TRBJ2-5; 8 bases fit TRBD2. This CDR3 is built from 13 residues. Looked up from germline, CDR1 is LGHDT and CDR2 is YNNKEL (reference sequence). V was clipped by 3 bases and J by 5 bases; unmatched bases: 2. Here the CDR3 DNA reads TGTGCCAGCAGCCAGACGGGGGGGGAGACCCAGTACTTC. Its translation: CASSQTGGETQYF.

The genes are TRBV25-1 and TRBJ2-2; the D is unclear. Per the germline V gene, CDR1 is MGHDK and CDR2 is SYGVNS. Trimming cost V 1 base and J 6 bases, with 15 bases left between them. The CDR3 totals 16 residues. Here the CDR3 DNA reads TGTGCCAGCAGTGAATTGGGCTGGAGAAATTCCGGGGAGCTGTTTTTT. Translating gives CASSELGWRNSGELFF. Complete variable domain (other parts from reference TRBV25-1 and TRBJ2-2): EADIYQTPRYLVIGTGKKITLECSQTMGHDKMYWYQQDPGMELHLIHYSYGVNSTEKGDLSSESTVSRIRTEHFPLTLESARPSHTSQYLCASSELGWRNSGELFFGEGSRLTVL.

This clone was counted once. The chain has TRBV2 and TRBJ2-7, with 7 bases identical to TRBD1. Trimming took 4 bases from V and 0 from J; bases not matched to a gene: 3. The CDR3 has 14 amino acids. Germline CDR1 reads SNHLY; CDR2 reads FYNNEI. The DNA of the CDR3 is TGTGCCAGCAGTGGGGACAGAAGCTCCTACGAGCAGTACTTC. Its translation is CASSGDRSSYEQYF.

The rearrangement uses TRBV24-1 and TRBJ2-1; perhaps TRBD2 as D (6 bases). The CDR3 has 13 amino acids. Germline V gene lookup returns CDR1 KGHDR and CDR2 SFDVKD. Trimming took 6 bases from V and 5 from J, leaving 10 bases between them. The CDR3 is CATSTGLHNEQFF. In nucleotides, the CDR3 is TGTGCCACCAGTACGGGACTTCACAATGAGCAGTTCTTC.

Points on this clone: The sample has other DNA sequences that encode this CDR3 too. This rearrangement joins TRBV5-1 to TRBJ1-4; unclear D gene. CDR1 and CDR2 from the germline V gene are SGHRS and YFSETQ. This CDR3 contains 14 residues. The V end lost 0 bases, the J end lost 8 bases, and 11 bases lay between the germline ends. CDR3 bases: TGCGCCAGCAGCTTGGGAGGGTTGGGAGAAAAACTGTTTTTT. Translation gives CASSLGGLGEKLFF.

The chain uses TRBV12-3 or TRBV12-4 and TRBJ1-5; D is unresolved. Trimming took 1 base from V and 4 from J, leaving 5 bases between them. The CDR3 sequence is 13 residues long. The CDR3: CASSLGINQPQHF. The CDR3 region has the DNA TGTGCCAGCAGTTTAGGTATTAATCAGCCCCAGCATTTT.

The chain couples TRBV4-1 to TRBJ2-5, with unresolved D. The V gene lost 5 bases and the J gene lost 2 bases, with 9 bases spanning the gap. Looked up from germline, CDR1 is MGHRA and CDR2 is YSYEKL. The CDR3 covers 13 residues. CDR3 DNA sequence: TGCGCCAGCAGCGACCGACTTCAAGAGACCCAGTACTTC. Its protein is CASSDRLQETQYF.

The chain has TRBV21-1 and TRBJ1-3; the table assigns TRBD1, which was not confirmed against the DNA. TRBV21-1 represents a pseudogene. CDR3 length: 17 amino acids. The CDR3 nucleotides read TGTGCCAGCAGTTCCCGGGACAGCGAAGACTCTGGAAACACCATATATTTT. It is translated as CASSSRDSEDSGNTIYF.

V and J are TRBV29-1 and TRBJ1-2, with a possible D match to TRBD1 (5 bases). This CDR3 comprises 15 residues. CDR1 is SQVTM and CDR2 is ANQGSEA in the germline V gene. V lost 5 bases, J lost 2 bases, and 18 bases lay in between. This chain's CDR3 is CSVPHPPGNNYGYTF. CDR3 nucleotides: TGCAGCGTTCCCCACCCCCCAGGGAACAACTATGGCTACACCTTC. Supplemented by reference TRBV29-1 and TRBJ1-2, the full variable domain reads SAVISQKPSRDICQRGTSLTIQCQVDSQVTMMFWYRQQPGQSLTLIATANQGSEATYESGFVIDKFPISRPNLTFSTLTVSNMSPEDSSIYLCSVPHPPGNNYGYTFGSGTRLTVV.

The chain recombines TRBV2 with TRBJ1-5; 11 bases agree with TRBD1. Per the germline V gene, CDR1 is SNHLY and CDR2 is FYNNEI. The CDR3 covers 17 residues. With 7 bases clipped from V and 2 bases from J, the junction kept 10 bases outside the gene matches. The DNA of the CDR3 is TGTGCCAGCACATTGGGACAGGGGGGGAAGGGCAATCAGCCCCAGCATTTT. Protein product: CASTLGQGGKGNQPQHF.

The CDR3 reads CSARGRQGANEAFF. The CDR3 DNA reads TGCAGCGCGCGGGGCCGACAGGGCGCGAATGAAGCTTTCTTT. This chain uses TRBV29-1 with TRBJ1-1; the match to TRBD1 covers 7 bases. Germline CDR1 reads SQVTM; CDR2 reads ANQGSEA. The CDR3 extends over 14 amino acids. Trimming cost V 7 bases and J 7 bases; bases outside gene matches: 15.